This T cell receptor (beta chain) originates from a study of blood T cell repertoires in COVID-19. Profiled with immunoSEQ multiplex PCR; TCRdb holds only in-frame clones, not every one. This table has more than 150,000 clones, approximately 83% appearing once. The CDR3 spans 14 residues. Trimming cost V 4 bases and J 5 bases; bases outside gene matches: 7. Germline V gene data show CDR1 as SGHRS and CDR2 as YFSETQ. Sequencing was performed on peripheral blood. The clonotype originates from a man between 65 and 79 years old who had recovered from COVID-19. This chain uses TRBV5-1 with TRBJ2-7, with 9 bases identical to TRBD1. The CDR3 loop is CASSVWGQGDEQYF. The CDR3 coding sequence is TGCGCCAGCAGCGTCTGGGGACAGGGTGACGAGCAGTACTTC.